This TCR beta chain was recovered during a study of OX40 agonist ivuxolimab in advanced cancers. Broadly, across the study: The costimulatory receptor OX40 (CD134) was targeted by ivuxolimab, a fully human IgG2 agonistic monoclonal antibody. The monotherapy dose-escalation portion (N of about 47 patients) of the phase I ivuxolimab trial is reported in the paper. The purpose of peripheral TCRbeta sequencing was to test whether ivuxolimab changed TCR sequence diversity and led to clonal T-cell expansion. In the dose-escalation cohort, approximately 80% of patients were male, and the mean age was approximately 60 years with a range of about 20 to 79. Three dose-escalation patients achieved partial responses, one with hepatocellular carcinoma and two with cutaneous melanoma. Of the roughly 50 dose-escalation patients, hepatocellular carcinoma was present in about 20, melanoma in roughly 15, renal cell carcinoma in 9 and head and neck cancer in 9. Intravenous ivuxolimab was administered to patients every 2 weeks at six dose levels: 0.01, 0.1, 0.3, 1.5, 3 and 10 mg/kg. Patients were allowed to have had prior anti-PD-1, anti-PD-L1 or anti-CTLA-4 therapy, and approximately 40% of the dose-escalation patients had been treated with checkpoint inhibitors.

The trial excluded patients who had a history of autoimmune disease or were on systemic immunosuppression. Peripheral blood for TCR sequencing was collected from all dose cohorts at baseline, on cycle 4 day 1, and on cycle 7 day 1. The samples were drawn from a first-in-human, open-label, multicenter phase I dose-escalation trial of ivuxolimab. Adults with locally advanced or metastatic head and neck squamous cell, hepatocellular, melanoma or renal cell carcinoma were enrolled in the trial. Before TCR sequencing, CD4+ T cells and CD8+ T cells were sorted from peripheral blood as separate populations. On the study overall, not on this receptor specifically: Low levels of normalized T-cell clonal expansion were also seen in some patients who did not respond. In partial responders in the 0.1-3.0 mg/kg groups, normalized peripheral clonal expansion was found to be among the lowest, especially among CD8+ T cells. At doses from 0.1 to 3.0 mg/kg, clonal expansion was seen in both CD4+ and CD8+ blood T cells between baseline and week 6. After ivuxolimab, expanded clones were on average more numerous among CD8+ T cells than among CD4+ T cells. Antigen specificity was not determined for the clonally expanded peripheral T cells.

On this clone itself: Its antigen remains unidentified. Per-base quality was not reported, and no clone a single base away is much larger than it.

Genomic DNA was extracted from sorted cells for sequencing of the TCRbeta CDR3 region. The immunoSEQ Assay was used to sequence the TCRbeta CDR3 regions. In TCRdb, the immuneACCESS table is reduced to in-frame sequences with V and J assigned. These tables do not hold every clone; where another copy was compared, an unresolved V gene accounts for under half, and the others remain unexplained. This sample comprises 80,000 to 100,000 clones, approximately 94% of them detected only once. Of the sample, roughly 2.6% falls within the top ten clones. The CDR3, cysteine through phenylalanine, is 13 amino acids long. The kept DNA is CDR3 alone, 39 bases in frame from the first base. Taken from the germline V gene (reference sequence), the CDR1 and CDR2 loops are MNHNY and SVGAGI. V drops 1 base and J drops 3 bases, leaving 4 bases in between.

Sequenced here: CD4+ or CD8+ T cells sorted from blood, sampled in a trial of the OX40 agonist ivuxolimab. The chain couples TRBV6-6 to TRBJ1-5; the D gene is unclear. The TCR comes from an adult with an advanced solid tumor such as melanoma, head and neck, liver or kidney cancer. DNA sequence: TGTGCCAGCAGTTACTTCCACAATCAGCCCCAGCATTTT. This yields the protein CASSYFHNQPQHF.